The 18 T cell receptor beta chains presented below share a single source sample, sequenced in a study of blood T cell repertoires in COVID-19. Assay: immunoSEQ multiplex PCR; the TCRdb copy retains only in-frame clones and omits some. The table lists roughly 150,000 clones, 87% of them singletons. The sequencing input was peripheral blood. The receptors were sampled from a man older than 75 with acute or convalescent COVID-19.

The chain carries TRBV18 and TRBJ1-1, with 11 bases identical to TRBD1. This CDR3 contains 16 residues. Germline V gene sequence: CDR1 KGHSH, CDR2 LQKENI. The V and J ends lost 6 bases and 2 bases, in that order; junction bases with no gene match: 8. The CDR3 DNA reads TGTGCCAGCTCGGGCCGGGACAGGGGGGCTAACACTGAAGCTTTCTTT. It codes for CASSGRDRGANTEAFF.

J is TRBJ2-2 and V is TRBV5-6, with D uncertain. V gave up 1 base and J gave up 1 base, with 5 bases separating them. The germline V gene has CDR1 SGHDT and CDR2 YYEEEE. The CDR3 sequence is 14 residues long. The CDR3 sequence: CASSLLGNTGELFF. CDR3 nucleotide sequence: TGTGCCAGCAGCTTGCTCGGGAACACCGGGGAGCTGTTTTTT. The variable domain in full, completed from reference TRBV5-6 and TRBJ2-2, reads DAGVTQSPTHLIKTRGQQVTLRCSPKSGHDTVSWYQQALGQGPQFIFQYYEEEERQRGNFPDRFSGHQFPNYSSELNVNALLLGDSALYLCASSLLGNTGELFFGEGSRLTVL.

The chain uses TRBV11-2 and TRBJ1-1; D not resolved. The V and J ends lost 3 bases and 3 bases respectively, with 8 bases between them. Per the germline V gene, CDR1 is SGHAT and CDR2 is FQNNGV. The CDR3 sequence is 13 residues long. In nucleotides, the CDR3 is TGTGCCAGCAGCTTCGGGAGGGACACTGAAGCTTTCTTT. This translates into CASSFGRDTEAFF.

The chain carries TRBV4-2 and TRBJ1-4; 7 bases match TRBD1. Germline-derived CDR1 and CDR2 are LGHNA and YNFKEQ. V was pared by 1 base and J by 0 bases, with 17 bases of the junction left unmatched. The CDR3 runs 21 residues. The CDR3 reads CASSQALYVDRQGSTNEKLFF. CDR3 sequence (DNA): TGTGCCAGCAGCCAAGCCTTATACGTCGACAGACAGGGTTCAACTAATGAAAAACTGTTTTTT.

The chain combines TRBV27 with TRBJ1-5; maybe TRBD1 (5 bases). CDR1 is MNHEY and CDR2 is SMNVEV in the germline V gene (reference sequence). CDR3 length: 15 residues. V gave up 3 bases and J gave up 0 bases, with 9 bases separating them. CDR3 DNA sequence: TGTGCCAGCAGTTTGTCGACAGATAGCAATCAGCCCCAGCATTTT. It specifies CASSLSTDSNQPQHF.

The chain combines TRBV25-1 with TRBJ2-1, with TRBD2 matching 8 bases. Germline V CDR1 and CDR2: MGHDK, SYGVNS. The V gene end was trimmed by 4 bases and the J gene end by 8 bases; junction bases not matched to a gene: 16. The CDR3 spans 17 residues. As DNA, the CDR3 is TGTGCCAGCAGTGCGTCACCGTTAGCGGGAAGTGGAGATGAGCAGTTCTTC. Protein sequence: CASSASPLAGSGDEQFF.

The chain employs TRBV28 and TRBJ2-7, with D possibly TRBD2 on 5 matching bases. The CDR3 length is 14 residues. The V and J ends lost 2 bases and 5 bases respectively, with 13 bases between them. CDR1 and CDR2 (germline): MDHEN, SYDVKM. CDR3 region: CASSLRGFVDEQYF. As DNA, the CDR3 is TGTGCCAGCAGTTTACGAGGGTTTGTCGACGAGCAGTACTTC.

This clone was detected a few times. The chain uses TRBV2 and TRBJ1-4, with D possibly being TRBD1 (5 bases). The germline gives CDR1 SNHLY, CDR2 FYNNEI. The CDR3 consists of 15 residues. Deletions cut 4 bases from V and 8 bases from J, with 17 bases between. The CDR3 DNA reads as TGTGCCAGCAGTGGTCTTGGGGGGTTGCTCGAAAAACTGTTTTTT. Its translation is CASSGLGGLLEKLFF. Filled out from reference TRBV2 and TRBJ1-4, the complete variable domain reads EPEVTQTPSHQVTQMGQEVILRCVPISNHLYFYWYRQILGQKVEFLVSFYNNEISEKSEIFDDQFSVERPDGSNFTLKIRSTKLEDSAMYFCASSGLGGLLEKLFFGSGTQLSVL.

J is TRBJ1-2 and V is TRBV27; 9 bases are a match to TRBD1. The trim removed 7 bases at V and 8 bases at J, leaving 11 bases unmatched. Germline V gene data show CDR1 as MNHEY and CDR2 as SMNVEV (reference sequence). The CDR3 is 14 residues long. CDR3 nucleotides: TGTGCCAGCAAGGCTACAGGGGGCTGGGCGGGCTACACCTTC. This gives the protein CASKATGGWAGYTF.

The gene calls are TRBV10-1 and TRBJ2-7, with a possible D match to TRBD2 (5 bases). This CDR3 spans 16 amino acids. Germline V gives CDR1 WNHNN, CDR2 SYGVQD (reference sequence). Between the trimmed V and J ends, which lost 1 base and 7 bases, there was a span of 20 bases. The CDR3 reads CASSEYPGKTRGEQYF. CDR3 nucleotide sequence: TGCGCCAGCAGTGAGTACCCGGGCAAGACACGGGGAGAGCAGTACTTC.

The chain employs TRBV7-9 and TRBJ2-5; tentatively, D is TRBD2 (6 bases). The CDR3 runs 17 residues. The germline CDR1 and CDR2 sequences are SEHNR and FQNEAQ (reference sequence). With 7 bases removed from V and 4 bases from J, the gap between germline ends came to 25 bases. CDR3 sequence reads: CASTVIAWRGIGETQYF. CDR3 nucleotide sequence: TGTGCCAGCACCGTAATAGCTTGGAGGGGTATAGGAGAGACCCAGTACTTC.

For the CDR3, the DNA is TGTGCCAGCAGACCCCGCGCGTCACTAGCGAAGGAGACCCAGTACTTC. The encoded protein is CASRPRASLAKETQYF. The chain is built from TRBV11-2 and TRBJ2-5; 7 nucleotides match TRBD2. This CDR3 comprises 16 residues. The J segment lost 5 bases and the V segment lost 6 bases, leaving 15 bases of the junction unmatched. Germline lookup yields CDR1 SGHAT and CDR2 FQNNGV.

The V call is TRBV6-4, the J call TRBJ1-5; unclear D gene. This CDR3 has 15 amino acids. Trimming shortened V by 5 bases and J by 7 bases, and 18 bases separated the two germline ends. CDR1 MRHNA and CDR2 SNTAGT come from the germline V gene. The CDR3 region is CASSQDSGVGQPQHF. The DNA for the CDR3 is TGTGCCAGCAGTCAGGACTCTGGGGTTGGGCAGCCCCAGCATTTT.

This chain uses TRBV5-6 with TRBJ2-1; 10 bases are a match to TRBD2. Trimming removed 5 bases from V and 7 bases from J; junction bases left unmatched: 15. The length of the CDR3 is 17 residues. In germline, CDR1 is SGHDT, CDR2 YYEEEE. The CDR3: CASRSQVLAGGTNEQFF. DNA for the CDR3: TGTGCCAGCAGATCACAAGTCTTAGCGGGGGGTACGAATGAGCAGTTCTTC. Drawing the rest from reference TRBV5-6 and TRBJ2-1, the complete variable domain is DAGVTQSPTHLIKTRGQQVTLRCSPKSGHDTVSWYQQALGQGPQFIFQYYEEEERQRGNFPDRFSGHQFPNYSSELNVNALLLGDSALYLCASRSQVLAGGTNEQFFGPGTRLTVL.

J is TRBJ1-2 and V is TRBV6-4; no reliable D call. The V end was cut by 3 bases, the J end by 1 base, with 6 bases between. This CDR3 has 13 amino acids. Germline CDR1 MRHNA, CDR2 SNTAGT. In nucleotides, the CDR3 is TGTGCCAGCAGTGAATCACTTAACTATGGCTACACCTTC. Its translation: CASSESLNYGYTF.

This sequence joins TRBV28 and TRBJ2-5, with 14 bases fitting TRBD2. CDR1 MDHEN and CDR2 SYDVKM come from the germline V gene. J gave up 2 bases and V 3 bases, and 2 bases lay outside the gene matches. The CDR3 loop spans 16 amino acids. The CDR3 DNA reads as TGTGCCAGCAGTTTGACTAGCGGGAGGGGTCAAGAGACCCAGTACTTC. Protein product: CASSLTSGRGQETQYF.

The chain couples TRBV7-6 to TRBJ2-5, with TRBD2 identical over 9 bases. Per germline, CDR1 SGHVS and CDR2 FNYEAQ. J was trimmed by 4 bases and V by 1 base; bases with no gene match: 7. The CDR3 sequence is 16 residues long. Written as DNA, the CDR3 is TGTGCCAGCAGCTTAGGGCCGGGACTAGCTACAGAGACCCAGTACTTC. Protein sequence: CASSLGPGLATETQYF.

This clone appeared once. The V call is TRBV4-1, the J call TRBJ1-2; tentative D call: TRBD1 (6 bases). The V and J ends lost 0 bases and 2 bases respectively, with 19 bases between them. The CDR3 has 18 residues. Germline V gives CDR1 MGHRA, CDR2 YSYEKL. CDR3 region: CASSQDRRGVGANYGYTF. As DNA, the CDR3 is TGCGCCAGCAGCCAAGATCGTAGAGGGGTGGGGGCCAACTATGGCTACACCTTC.